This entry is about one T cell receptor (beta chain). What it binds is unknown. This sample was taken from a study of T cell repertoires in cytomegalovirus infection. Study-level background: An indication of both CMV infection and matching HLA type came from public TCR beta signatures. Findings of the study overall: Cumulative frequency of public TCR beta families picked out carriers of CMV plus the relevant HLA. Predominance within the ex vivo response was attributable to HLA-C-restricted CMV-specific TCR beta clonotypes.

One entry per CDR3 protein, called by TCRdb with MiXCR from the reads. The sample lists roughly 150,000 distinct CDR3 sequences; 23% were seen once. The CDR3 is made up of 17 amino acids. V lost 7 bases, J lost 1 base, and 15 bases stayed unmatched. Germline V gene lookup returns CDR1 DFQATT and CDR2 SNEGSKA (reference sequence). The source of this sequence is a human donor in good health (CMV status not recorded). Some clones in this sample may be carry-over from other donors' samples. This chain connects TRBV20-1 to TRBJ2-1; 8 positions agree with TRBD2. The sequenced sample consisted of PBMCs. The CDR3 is CSVPKGQRERSYNEQFF. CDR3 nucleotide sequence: TGCAGTGTCCCCAAAGGGCAGCGGGAGCGTTCCTACAATGAGCAGTTCTTC.